This is a list of T cell receptor beta chains from one sample in a study of blood T cell repertoires in COVID-19. Assay: immunoSEQ multiplex PCR; the TCRdb copy retains only in-frame clones and omits some. Altogether 150,000 to 200,000 clones are present, roughly 84% being singletons, with the ten largest covering about 10%. The sequenced material came from peripheral blood. The receptors originated from a woman older than 75 with active or convalescent COVID-19. The conserved cysteine and the conserved F or W are not part of the CDR3 here. Fields, in order: V gene, J gene, CDR3 protein.

>TRBV12-5|TRBJ1-2
ASGSPNQRYGYT
>TRBV6-1|TRBJ2-1
ASSARDRVSYNEQF
>TRBV2|TRBJ2-5
ASNRLTRGQETQY
>TRBV6-2/TRBV6-3|TRBJ1-2
ASSYQGGYT
>TRBV27|TRBJ1-1
ASSLVGQGTEAF
>TRBV10-3|TRBJ1-3
AISGSGGEARNTIY
>TRBV19|TRBJ1-3
ATRGGANTIY
>TRBV7-2|TRBJ1-6
ASSLAGGLGSPLH
>TRBV7-9|TRBJ1-5
ASSLGTENQPQH
>TRBV10-3|TRBJ2-2
AIRTSGGYNTGELF
>TRBV3-1/TRBV3-2|TRBJ2-3
ASSQDPDRTQY
>TRBV19|TRBJ1-2
ASTRGAANYGYT
>TRBV2|TRBJ1-2
ASSNTGDPRYGYT
>TRBV9|TRBJ2-2
ASGEQGTNTGELF
>TRBV14|TRBJ1-2
ASSPTRPGRYGYT
>TRBV29-1|TRBJ1-1
SVLFLESNTEAF
>TRBV18|TRBJ2-5
ASSPTSGGTQETQY
>TRBV6-2/TRBV6-3|TRBJ1-6
ASSWGQRNSPLH
>TRBV3-1/TRBV3-2|TRBJ1-3
ASSFRRTGGAGAGNTIY
>TRBV18|TRBJ1-2
ATQNRGYGYT
>TRBV9|TRBJ2-2
ASSTSGELF
>TRBV2|TRBJ1-5
ASSDSLTGVQPQH
>TRBV19|TRBJ1-5
ASNLEGAGAPQH
>TRBV27|TRBJ2-1
ASSSIDRGSYNEQF
>TRBV5-4|TRBJ1-1
ASSLDSLEAF
>TRBV19|TRBJ2-1
ASSVQRGHYNEQF
>TRBV5-1|TRBJ1-6
ASSSAGTGTRPLH
>TRBV2|TRBJ1-4
ASSYPRVFNEKLF
>TRBV27|TRBJ2-1
ASSPGTGVKNEQF
>TRBV29-1|TRBJ1-2
SVETGSYGYT
>TRBV5-6|TRBJ2-7
ASSFGLAGGAEQY
>TRBV9|TRBJ2-3
ASSVAGGQDTQY
>TRBV2|TRBJ2-2
ASTRAGELF
>TRBV7-9|TRBJ2-7
ASSPPIAGESYEQY
>TRBV4-3|TRBJ1-3
ASSQEQGFYGNTIY
>TRBV6-5|TRBJ1-3
ASEKGQLGNTIY
>TRBV11-2|TRBJ1-2
ASSSERGPNYGYT
>TRBV5-1|TRBJ2-7
ASSLDSGTASSYEQY
>TRBV11-2|TRBJ2-5
ASSIRGQETQY
>TRBV28|TRBJ2-3
ASSLGLGGTDTQY
>TRBV18|TRBJ1-1
ASSKSQQGTMNTEAF
>TRBV7-2|TRBJ1-3
ASSPERSGNTIY
>TRBV9|TRBJ2-1
ASSSPKLAGGFPSYNEQF
>TRBV20-1|TRBJ2-7
SARRELQY
>TRBV30|TRBJ2-2
AWSSAGTANTGELF
>TRBV5-1|TRBJ2-2
ASSASGTGLVLDTGELF
>TRBV7-2|TRBJ2-1
ASNPRAGTGGMNEQF
>TRBV27|TRBJ2-1
ASSTWAGSLNEQF
>TRBV19|TRBJ2-2
ASSKNRLAGGFPGELF
>TRBV5-8|TRBJ1-5
ASSTRTGGTKPQH
>TRBV9|TRBJ2-5
ASSLTEGGWETQY
>TRBV7-9|TRBJ2-1
ASSLSQGGTSYNEQF
>TRBV3-1/TRBV3-2|TRBJ1-2
ASSQGGGGYGYT